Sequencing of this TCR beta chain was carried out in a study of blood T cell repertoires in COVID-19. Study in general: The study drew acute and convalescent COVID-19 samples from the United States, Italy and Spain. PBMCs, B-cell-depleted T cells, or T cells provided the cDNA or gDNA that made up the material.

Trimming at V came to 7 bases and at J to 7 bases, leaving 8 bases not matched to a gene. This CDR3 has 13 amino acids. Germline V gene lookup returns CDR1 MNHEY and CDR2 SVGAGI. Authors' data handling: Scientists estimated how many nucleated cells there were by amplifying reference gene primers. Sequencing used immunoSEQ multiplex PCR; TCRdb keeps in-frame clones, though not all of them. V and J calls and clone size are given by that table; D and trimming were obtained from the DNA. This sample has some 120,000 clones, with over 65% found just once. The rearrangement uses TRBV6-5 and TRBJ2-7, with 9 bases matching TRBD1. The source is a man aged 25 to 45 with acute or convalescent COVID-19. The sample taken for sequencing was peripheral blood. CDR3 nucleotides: TGTGCCAGCACCACACAGGGGGCGAGGGAGCAGTACGTC. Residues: CASTTQGAREQYV.